The present TCR beta chain was sequenced within a study of blood T cell repertoires in COVID-19. Whole-study context: Italy, Spain and the United States were the sources of the convalescent and acute COVID-19 samples. Nucleic acid was either cDNA or gDNA, and it came from T cells, B-cell-depleted T cells, or PBMCs.

V lost 8 bases, J lost 3 bases, and 8 bases stayed unmatched. Germline V gene data show CDR1 as MNHEY and CDR2 as SVGAGI. The CDR3 runs to 15 residues. In the original analysis: Nucleated cell counts were estimated from reference gene primer amplification. The method was immunoSEQ multiplex PCR; TCRdb's version includes in-frame clones alone and lacks a portion of them. V and J calls and clone size come straight from that table; D and trimming were deduced from the DNA. The sample consists of 250,000 or so clones, around 89% of them appearing once. This clone was counted a few times. Followed over time, Seattle patients had been enrolled while infection was active.

The source is a woman in her twenties or thirties with COVID-19, enrolled during active disease. The V gene is TRBV6-5, the J gene TRBJ2-1; 9 positions match TRBD2. Sequencing was performed on peripheral blood. CDR3 region: CASLGGSGGYNEQFF. CDR3 bases: TGTGCCAGCCTAGGGGGTAGCGGGGGCTACAATGAGCAGTTCTTC.